The T cell receptor (beta chain) described here comes from a study of T cells in Graves' hyperthyroidism and ophthalmopathy. V was pared by 0 bases and J by 8 bases, with 9 bases of the junction left unmatched. Looked up from germline, CDR1 is MNHEY and CDR2 is SVGEGT. This CDR3 is built from 17 residues. In its sample, this clonotype was seen many times. No antigen is known for it. Orbital computed tomography and thyroid ultrasound, together with serum TRAb and thyroxine and clinical symptoms, were used for diagnoses. This blood was taken when hyperthyroidism was first diagnosed, before any ophthalmopathy symptoms existed. General observations from the study: Most thyroid clonotypes expanded above 0.001 appeared in blood too.

Authors of the study amplified TCR beta CDR3 regions from RNA transcripts. When the TCR CDR3 underwent first-round RT-PCR, the HTBI primer set was used. TCRdb re-derived calls from the multiplex PCR reads in MiXCR, one entry per CDR3 protein. This sample yields about 290,000 distinct CDR3 sequences, of which about an eighth are seen a single time; 7.8% belongs to the top ten. What was sequenced was blood. The TCR comes from a woman between 25 and 40 years old with Graves' hyperthyroidism that later progressed to Graves' ophthalmopathy. The V call is TRBV6-2 or TRBV6-3, the J call TRBJ2-1, with TRBD2 identical over 11 bases. Here the CDR3 reads CASSYSISLAGGDEQFF. CDR3 DNA: TGTGCCAGCAGTTACTCGATATCTCTAGCGGGAGGCGATGAGCAGTTCTTC.